This TCR beta chain was obtained from a study of T-cell memory formation after mild COVID-19 (TCRdb year 2021). General notes on the study: TCR sequence clusters from the two donors were found to be largely donor specific. In two donors, T-cell clones that expanded and contracted after mild COVID-19 were tracked by sequencing TCRalpha and TCRbeta repertoires over time. Two young, previously healthy adult volunteers made up the cohort, one male and one female.

The CDR3 covers 16 residues, taking in both the cysteine and the phenylalanine. CDR3 DNA is the only sequence kept; it has 48 bases, read in frame from the first base. Sequences MNHEY (CDR1) and SMNVEV (CDR2) are obtained from the germline V gene (reference sequence). Germline trimming: 11 bases from V, 4 bases from J; junction bases outside gene matches: 14. The full study reports these points: From day 15 to 85, contracting clones showed balanced CD4/CD8 phenotypes, whereas a second wave of clones that expanded from day 15 to 37 leaned towards CD4+. Some responding clones were detected in pre-infection memory, which suggested that pre-existing cross-reactive memory T cells had joined the SARS-CoV-2 response. The second-wave clones that peaked on day 37 were not confirmed to be SARS-CoV-2 specific. The study covered only two mild cases, and larger cohorts including severe cases with pre-infection samples were considered necessary. Contracting CD4+ clones turned up mainly in the CM and EM memory subsets, whereas EMRA was where CD8+ clones were enriched.

The sample was run on an Illumina NovaSeq 6000. Using 5'RACE with constant-segment primers, TCRalpha and TCRbeta cDNA libraries were constructed, with sample barcodes and unique molecular identifiers added in the process. RNA was extracted from every sample with Trizol reagent. Library amplification was performed in two PCR steps, and a second sample barcode and Illumina TruSeq adapters were introduced in the second step. The libraries were sequenced on an Illumina NovaSeq using 2 x 150 bp paired-end reads. On the study's bioinformatics: With migec v1.2.7, reads were demultiplexed and then collapsed into UMI-guided consensus sequences. Using mixcr v2.1.11, the UMI consensuses were aligned to TRA and TRB V and J templates and assembled into clonotypes. A clonotype was counted as expanded or contracted only if both edgeR and NoisET called the change significant, with noise models trained on biological replicates. For edgeR calls, the thresholds were a false discovery rate-adjusted p below 0.01 and a log2 fold-change of 1. PCA with hierarchical clustering of max-normalized trajectories of the 1000 most abundant clonotypes was used as exploratory dynamics analysis. The CD4 or CD8 phenotype of responding clones was assigned using the separately sequenced CD4+ and CD8+ repertoires. TCRdb cleaned the public reads at Q25 with fastp, built clones with MiXCR and kept in-frame beta chains. Each CDR3 protein gets just one entry, which takes the most common genes and DNA from the rows behind it. TCRdb's processing, not the study's, gives the V and J calls here. A total of hundreds of thousands of distinct CDR3 sequences appear in this sample, roughly 15% of them only once. The biggest ten clones account for 20% to 25% of the sample.

Ficoll-Paque density gradient centrifugation was used to isolate PBMCs. This clonotype was detected ten times or more. Its specific antigen is unknown. Base qualities are missing; no much larger clone stands one base away. The sample was PBMCs or a T cell subset sorted from them (not recorded which). The V and J genes are TRBV27 and TRBJ2-5, and 12 junction bases match TRBD2. The receptor comes from a man aged 18-30 years who had mild COVID-19 (a few samples of this study predate the infection). The sample titles of this study are shuffled in the database, so cell type and time point are left out; the donor was told from shared clones. The CDR3 protein: CARSSGGAGLLETQYF. The DNA sequence is given as TGTGCCCGCTCTAGCGGGGGGGCCGGTTTGTTAGAGACCCAGTACTTC.